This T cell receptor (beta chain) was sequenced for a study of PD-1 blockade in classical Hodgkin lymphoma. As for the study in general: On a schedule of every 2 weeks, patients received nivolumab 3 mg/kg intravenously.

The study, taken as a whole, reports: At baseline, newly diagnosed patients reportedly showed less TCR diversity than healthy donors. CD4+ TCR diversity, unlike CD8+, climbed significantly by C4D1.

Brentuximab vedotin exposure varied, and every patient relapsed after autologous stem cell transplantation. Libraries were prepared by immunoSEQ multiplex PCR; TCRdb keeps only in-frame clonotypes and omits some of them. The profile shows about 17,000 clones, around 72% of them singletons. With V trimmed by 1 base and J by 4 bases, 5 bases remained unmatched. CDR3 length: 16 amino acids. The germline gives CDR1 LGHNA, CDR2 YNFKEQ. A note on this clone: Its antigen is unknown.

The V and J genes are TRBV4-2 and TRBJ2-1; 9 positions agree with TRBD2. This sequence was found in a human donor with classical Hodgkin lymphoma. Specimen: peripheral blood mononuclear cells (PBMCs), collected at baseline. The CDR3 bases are TGTGCCAGCAGCCAAGGGCCGACTAGCGGTTACAATGAGCAGTTCTTC. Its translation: CASSQGPTSGYNEQFF.